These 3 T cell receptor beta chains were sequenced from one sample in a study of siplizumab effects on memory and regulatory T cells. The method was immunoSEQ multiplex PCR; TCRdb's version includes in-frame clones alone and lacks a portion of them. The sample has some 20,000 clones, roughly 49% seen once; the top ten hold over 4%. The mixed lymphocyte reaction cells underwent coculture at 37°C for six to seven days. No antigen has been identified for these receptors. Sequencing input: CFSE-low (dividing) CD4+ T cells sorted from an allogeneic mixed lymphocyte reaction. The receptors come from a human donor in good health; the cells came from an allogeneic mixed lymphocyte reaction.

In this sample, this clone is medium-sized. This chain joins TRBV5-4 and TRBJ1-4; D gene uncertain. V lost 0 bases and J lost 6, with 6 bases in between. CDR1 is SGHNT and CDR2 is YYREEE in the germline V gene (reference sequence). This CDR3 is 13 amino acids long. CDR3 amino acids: CASSLVDDEKLFF. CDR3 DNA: TGTGCCAGCAGCTTGGTAGACGATGAAAAACTGTTTTTT.

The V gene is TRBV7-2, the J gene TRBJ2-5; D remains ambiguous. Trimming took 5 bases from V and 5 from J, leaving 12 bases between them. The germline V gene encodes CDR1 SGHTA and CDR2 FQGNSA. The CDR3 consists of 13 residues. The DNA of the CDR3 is TGTGCCAGCAGCCCCGGACGAAGGGAGACCCAGTACTTC. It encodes CASSPGRRETQYF. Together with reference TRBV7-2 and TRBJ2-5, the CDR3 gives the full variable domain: GAGVSQSPSNKVTEKGKDVELRCDPISGHTALYWYRQSLGQGLEFLIYFQGNSAPDKSGLPSDRFSAERTGGSVSTLTIQRTQQEDSAVYLCASSPGRRETQYFGPGTRLLVL.

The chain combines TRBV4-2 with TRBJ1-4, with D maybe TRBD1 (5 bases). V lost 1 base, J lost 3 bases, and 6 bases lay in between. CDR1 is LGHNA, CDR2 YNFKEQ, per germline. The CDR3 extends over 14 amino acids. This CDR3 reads CASSQAGANEKLFF. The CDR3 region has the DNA TGTGCCAGCAGCCAAGCGGGGGCTAATGAAAAACTGTTTTTT.